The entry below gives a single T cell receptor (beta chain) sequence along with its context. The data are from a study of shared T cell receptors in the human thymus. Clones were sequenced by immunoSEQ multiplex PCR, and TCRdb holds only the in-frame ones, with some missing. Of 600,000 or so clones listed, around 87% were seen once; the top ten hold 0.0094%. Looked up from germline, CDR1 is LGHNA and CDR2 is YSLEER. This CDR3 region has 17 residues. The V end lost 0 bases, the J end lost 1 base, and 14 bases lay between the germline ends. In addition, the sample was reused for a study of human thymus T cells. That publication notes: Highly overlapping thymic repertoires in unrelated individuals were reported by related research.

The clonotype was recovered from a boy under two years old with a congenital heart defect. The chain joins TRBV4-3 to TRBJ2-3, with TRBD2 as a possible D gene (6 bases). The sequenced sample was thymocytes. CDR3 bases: TGCGCCAGCAGCCAAGATGGGGCGGGATGGGGCACAGATACGCAGTATTTT. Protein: CASSQDGAGWGTDTQYF.